This is a list of T cell receptor beta chains from one sample in a study of cytomegalovirus exposure and HLA in healthy donors. Only in-frame clones appear in the TCRdb table, and some are missing; sequencing was by immunoSEQ multiplex PCR. The sample lists 100,000 or so clones, 60% to 80% occurring once. The sample comprised PBMCs. The receptors were gathered from a woman under 30 in good health and CMV-seropositive. The CDR3 runs from the conserved cysteine through the conserved F or W. Each record gives: D gene, V gene, J gene, clone size, CDR3 DNA, CDR3 protein. D genes are given only for firm matches. A row's size may be missing; if present it is once, few, many or a size class.

NA	TRBV6-6	TRBJ1-1	once	TGTGCCAGCACGGGTTTTTCTCTCCCCGCTTTCTTT	CASTGFSLPAFF
NA	TRBV27	TRBJ2-7	NA	TGTGCCAGCAGTCAAGGGGCCTTAGCCTACGAGCAGTACTTC	CASSQGALAYEQYF
TRBD1	TRBV19	TRBJ1-1	few	TGTGCCAGTAGTGTCGACAGGGAGTGGACTGAAGCTTTCTTT	CASSVDREWTEAFF
TRBD2	TRBV4-3	TRBJ2-1	once	TGCGCCAGCCGGACTAGCGGTAGTTCCTACAATGAGCAGTTCTTC	CASRTSGSSYNEQFF
NA	TRBV30	TRBJ2-7	NA	TGTGCCTGGAGTGTAGAATTTTGGCCCACCTACGAGCAGTACTTC	CAWSVEFWPTYEQYF
NA	TRBV6-6	TRBJ1-3	few	TGTGCCAGCAGCCTAGGCGGAAACACCATATATTTT	CASSLGGNTIYF
NA	TRBV10-3	TRBJ2-3	few	TGTGCCATCAGTGAGTCGAGATTTGTAGATACGCAGTATTTT	CAISESRFVDTQYF
NA	TRBV29-1	TRBJ2-5	NA	TGCAGCGTTGAAGATGGGGGGTGGGGGACCCAGTACTTC	CSVEDGGWGTQYF
TRBD1	TRBV11-2	TRBJ2-2	few	TGTGCCAGCAGCTTAGTCTTTGGACAGGGTACCGGGGAGCTGTTTTTT	CASSLVFGQGTGELFF
TRBD2	TRBV7-2	TRBJ2-3	NA	TGTGCCAGCAGCTTAGGGGTTAGCGGGGGAAGCACAGATACGCAGTATTTT	CASSLGVSGGSTDTQYF